This passage covers 11 T cell receptor beta chains from one sample sequenced in a study of blood T cell repertoires in COVID-19 (dated by TCRdb to about 2020). Receptor amplification or capture employed the immunoSEQ multiplex PCR assay. The source is immuneACCESS, and TCRdb retained only in-frame sequences with V and J called. Part of the clones is not carried over; for the studies checked, unresolved V genes explain less than half of this, and the remainder is unexplained. The sample profile shows roughly 250,000 clones; roughly 90% of them were found once. 7.2% of the sample goes to the ten largest clones. The sequencing sample was made of peripheral blood. Every receptor here comes from a man between 60 and 75 years old who had recovered from COVID-19.

This chain connects TRBV11-2 to TRBJ1-1; perhaps TRBD1 as D (5 bases). This CDR3 has 14 residues. Germline assignment: CDR1 SGHAT and CDR2 FQNNGV. The ends were cut back, 5 bases at V and 6 bases at J, with 16 bases in the middle. CDR3 nucleotide sequence: TGTGCCAGCAGCCTGGGGGGTGAGACGCCTGAAGCTTTCTTT. Its translation is CASSLGGETPEAFF.

This clone was detected a few times. The chain recombines TRBV6-5 with TRBJ1-3; D call uncertain. Trimming pared 3 bases from V and 0 bases from J, leaving 6 bases between. The germline gives CDR1 MNHEY, CDR2 SVGAGI. CDR3 size: 14 residues. CDR3 sequence: CASSYSGSGNTIYF. CDR3 in DNA: TGTGCCAGCAGTTATAGCGGCTCTGGAAACACCATATATTTT.

This sequence joins TRBV23-1 and TRBJ2-7, with 12 bases aligning to TRBD1. TRBV23-1 is treated as an ORF (open reading frame) with a function not yet certain. Trimming cost V 0 bases and J 4 bases; bases outside gene matches: 7. The CDR3 spans 17 residues. CDR3 residues: CASSQSEWDRGLYEQYF. The CDR3 DNA reads as TGCGCCAGCAGTCAATCGGAGTGGGACAGGGGGCTATACGAGCAGTACTTC.

The gene calls are TRBV5-4 and TRBJ2-1; the D is unclear. Germline loops: CDR1 SGHNT, CDR2 YYREEE (reference sequence). The CDR3 consists of 13 residues. V gave up 6 bases and J gave up 1 base, with 8 bases separating them. The CDR3 protein is CASMSVSYNEQFF. CDR3 DNA: TGTGCCAGCATGTCCGTTTCCTACAATGAGCAGTTCTTC. The whole variable domain, remainder taken from reference TRBV5-4 and TRBJ2-1, is ETGVTQSPTHLIKTRGQQVTLRCSSQSGHNTVSWYQQALGQGPQFIFQYYREEENGRGNFPPRFSGLQFPNYSSELNVNALELDDSALYLCASMSVSYNEQFFGPGTRLTVL.

The CDR3 reads CAWSDQGYSPLHF. The CDR3 DNA is TGTGCCTGGAGTGACCAGGGATATTCACCCCTCCACTTT. The rearrangement uses TRBV30 and TRBJ1-6; a weak D match, TRBD1 (5 bases). Germline loops: CDR1 GTSNPN, CDR2 SVGIG (reference sequence). CDR3 length: 13 amino acids. The V end was cut by 1 base, the J end by 8 bases, with 9 bases between.

This clone has only one observation. J is TRBJ1-5 and V is TRBV2; D is unclear. This CDR3 region has 14 residues. Germline V gene data show CDR1 as SNHLY and CDR2 as FYNNEI. The germline V and J ends were trimmed by 7 bases and 0 bases, with 10 bases remaining between them. CDR3 bases: TGTGCCAGCACGCGGGTAGTTAGCAATCAGCCCCAGCATTTT. Its protein product is CASTRVVSNQPQHF.

The chain couples TRBV29-1 to TRBJ2-7, with D unresolved. V shed 3 bases and J shed 1 base, with 4 bases lying between them. There are 11 residues in the CDR3. Per the germline V gene, CDR1 is SQVTM and CDR2 is ANQGSEA. CDR3 DNA sequence: TGCAGCGTTGAGGCATCCTACGAGCAGTACTTC. Its translation is CSVEASYEQYF.

The chain couples TRBV3-1 (or the pseudogene TRBV3-2) to TRBJ2-3; maybe TRBD2 (6 bases). The ends were cut back, 4 bases at V and 9 bases at J, with 11 bases in the middle. Germline V CDR1 and CDR2: LGHDT, YNNKEL (reference sequence). This CDR3 region has 12 residues. The CDR3 protein is CASSPSGRTQYF. Here the CDR3 DNA reads TGTGCCAGCAGCCCCAGCGGGCGGACGCAGTATTTT.

The V gene is TRBV2, the J gene TRBJ2-7; TRBD2 agrees at 9 bases. J lost 0 bases, V lost 6 bases, and 9 bases had no gene match. The germline V gene encodes CDR1 SNHLY and CDR2 FYNNEI. This CDR3 comprises 16 residues. CDR3: CASRRTSGRSSYEQYV. DNA for the CDR3: TGTGCCAGCAGGCGCACTAGCGGGCGCAGCTCCTACGAGCAGTACGTC.

The J gene is TRBJ2-7, the V gene TRBV5-4, with D perhaps matching TRBD1 (6 bases). This CDR3 spans 15 amino acids. The V gene's germline CDR1 is SGHNT and CDR2 YYREEE (reference sequence). V lost 1 base, J lost 5 bases, and 16 bases lay in between. CDR3 region: CASSLIRTAGDEQYF. As DNA, the CDR3 is TGTGCCAGCAGCTTGATCCGGACAGCTGGGGACGAGCAGTACTTC.

J is TRBJ2-3 and V is TRBV20-1; a weak D match, TRBD2 (5 bases). CDR1 DFQATT and CDR2 SNEGSKA come from the germline V gene (reference sequence). Trimming left V 3 bases short and J 11 bases short, with 12 bases between. The CDR3 runs 11 residues. CDR3 sequence reads: CSASISGMQYF. CDR3 coding DNA: TGCAGTGCTAGTATCTCCGGGATGCAGTATTTT.